The present T cell receptor (beta chain) was sequenced within a study of blood T cell repertoires in COVID-19. Study-wide context: Samples of COVID-19 (acute and convalescent) were obtained from the United States, Italy and Spain. From T cells, B-cell-depleted T cells, or PBMCs came the material, which was cDNA or gDNA.

Original methodology: Estimation of nucleated cell counts was performed using reference gene primer amplification. Sequencing used immunoSEQ multiplex PCR; TCRdb keeps in-frame clones, though not all of them. V, J and clone size reflect that table, while D and trimming were determined from the DNA. The sample carries approximately 480,000 clones, approximately 92% recorded once. V was clipped by 2 bases and J by 5 bases; unmatched bases: 6. The CDR3 runs 14 residues. Germline-derived CDR1 and CDR2 are SGDLS and YYNGEE. One Seattle source followed patients from active infection through their disease course.

The specimen was peripheral blood. This chain uses TRBV9 with TRBJ2-5, with 7 positions matching TRBD2. This sequence was found in a man younger than 35 with COVID-19, enrolled during active disease. The CDR3 DNA reads as TGTGCCAGCAGCGTGGATAGCGGGTCTGAGACCCAGTACTTC. Protein sequence: CASSVDSGSETQYF.